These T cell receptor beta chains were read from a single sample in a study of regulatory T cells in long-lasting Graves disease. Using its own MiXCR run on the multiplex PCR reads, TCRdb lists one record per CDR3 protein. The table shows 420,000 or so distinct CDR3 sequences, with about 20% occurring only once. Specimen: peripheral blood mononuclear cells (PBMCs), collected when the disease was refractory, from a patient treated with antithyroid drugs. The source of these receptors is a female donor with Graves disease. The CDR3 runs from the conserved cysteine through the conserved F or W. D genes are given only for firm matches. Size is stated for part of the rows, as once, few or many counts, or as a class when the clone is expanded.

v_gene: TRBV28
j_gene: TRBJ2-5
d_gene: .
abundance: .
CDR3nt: TGTGCCAGCAGCCCACCCCGACGGCACAATGAGCAGTACTTC
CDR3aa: CASSPPRRHNEQYF

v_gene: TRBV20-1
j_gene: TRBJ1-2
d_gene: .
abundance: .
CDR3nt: TGCAGTGCTGCCCGGAGGGGCAACTATGGCTACACCTTC
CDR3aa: CSAARRGNYGYTF

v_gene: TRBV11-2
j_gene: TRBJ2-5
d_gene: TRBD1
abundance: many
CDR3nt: TGTGCCAGCCGGACAGGGGGCTTTGGGGAGACCCAGTACTTC
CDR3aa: CASRTGGFGETQYF

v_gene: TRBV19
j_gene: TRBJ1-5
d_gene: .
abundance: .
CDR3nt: TGTGCCAGTAATGACCGGGGAAGGGGTAGCAATCAGCCCCAGCATTTT
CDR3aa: CASNDRGRGSNQPQHF

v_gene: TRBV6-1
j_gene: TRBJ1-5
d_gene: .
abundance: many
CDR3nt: TGTGCCAGCAGACTAACAGGGACTAATCAGCCCCAGCATTTT
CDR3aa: CASRLTGTNQPQHF

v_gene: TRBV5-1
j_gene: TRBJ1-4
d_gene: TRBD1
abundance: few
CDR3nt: TGCGCCAGCAGCCCGGACAGGGCTGAAAAACTGTTTTTT
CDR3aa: CASSPDRAEKLFF

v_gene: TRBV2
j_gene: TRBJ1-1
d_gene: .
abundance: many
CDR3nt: TGTGCCAGCAGGGCCGCCTCGGGGGCCCTTGAAGCTTTCTTT
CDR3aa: CASRAASGALEAFF

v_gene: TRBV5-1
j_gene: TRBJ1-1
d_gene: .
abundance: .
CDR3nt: TGCGCCAGCAGTTCGTACTTGGGCAAGAACACTGAAGCTTTCTTT
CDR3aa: CASSSYLGKNTEAFF

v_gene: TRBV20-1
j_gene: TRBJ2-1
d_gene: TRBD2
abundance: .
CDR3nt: TGCAGTGCCCCGGGCGGGAGATCTTTTGAGCAGTTCTTC
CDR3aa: CSAPGGRSFEQFF

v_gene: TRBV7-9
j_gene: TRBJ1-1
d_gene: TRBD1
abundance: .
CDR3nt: TGTGCCACCGGAGCCACAGGGGCTTCACCTGAAGCTTTCTTT
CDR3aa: CATGATGASPEAFF

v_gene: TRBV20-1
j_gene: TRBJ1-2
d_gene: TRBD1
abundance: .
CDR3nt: TGCAGTGCTAGAGTTAACAGGGGGCCCTATGGCTACACCTTC
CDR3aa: CSARVNRGPYGYTF

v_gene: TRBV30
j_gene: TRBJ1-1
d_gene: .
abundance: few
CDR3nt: TGTGCCTGGAGTGTAGACACCATAAATGAAGCTTTCTTT
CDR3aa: CAWSVDTINEAFF

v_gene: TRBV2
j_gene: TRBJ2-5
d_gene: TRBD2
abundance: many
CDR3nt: TGTGCCAGCAGAGATAGCGGGGCAGGGACCCAGTACTTC
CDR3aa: CASRDSGAGTQYF

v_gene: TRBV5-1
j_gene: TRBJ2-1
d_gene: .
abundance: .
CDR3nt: TGCGCCAGCAGCTCCCTTCCGGGACCGAATTACAATGAGCAGTTCTTC
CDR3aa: CASSSLPGPNYNEQFF

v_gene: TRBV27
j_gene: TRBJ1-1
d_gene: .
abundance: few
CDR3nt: TGTGCCAGCAGTTTAACGGGGGCCCAGACTGAAGCTTTCTTT
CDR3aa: CASSLTGAQTEAFF

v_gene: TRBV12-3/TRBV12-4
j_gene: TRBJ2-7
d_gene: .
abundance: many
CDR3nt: TGTGCCAGCAGTTTTGGGAGATCCACCTTCTACGAGCAGTACTTC
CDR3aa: CASSFGRSTFYEQYF

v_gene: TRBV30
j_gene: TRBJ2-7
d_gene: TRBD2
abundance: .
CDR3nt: TGTGCCTGGAGAGGGCGGGAGGCCCCCTACGAGCAGTACTTC
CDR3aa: CAWRGREAPYEQYF

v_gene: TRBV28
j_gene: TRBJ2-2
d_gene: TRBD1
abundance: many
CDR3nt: TGTGCCAGCACAGGACAGGGGCAGGCCGGGGAGCTGTTTTTT
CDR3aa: CASTGQGQAGELFF

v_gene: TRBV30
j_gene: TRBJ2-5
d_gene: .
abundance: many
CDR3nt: TGTGCCTGGAGTGTGGGCTTGGAGACCCAGTACTTC
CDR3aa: CAWSVGLETQYF

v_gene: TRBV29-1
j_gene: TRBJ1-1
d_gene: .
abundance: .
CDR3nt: TGCAGCGTTGAACAGAACACTGAAGCTTTCTTT
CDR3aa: CSVEQNTEAFF

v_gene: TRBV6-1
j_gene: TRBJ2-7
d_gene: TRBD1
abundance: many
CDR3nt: TGTGCCAGCAGAAGGACAGGGGACACCTACGAGCAGTACTTC
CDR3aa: CASRRTGDTYEQYF

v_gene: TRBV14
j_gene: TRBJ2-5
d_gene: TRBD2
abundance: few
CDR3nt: TGTGCCAGCAGCTATAGCGGGATGAGACAAGAGACCCAGTACTTC
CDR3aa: CASSYSGMRQETQYF

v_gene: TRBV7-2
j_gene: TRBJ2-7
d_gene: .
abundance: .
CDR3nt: TGTGCCAGCAGCTTAGAGGCGGTCCGCCCCTACGAGCAGTACTTC
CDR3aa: CASSLEAVRPYEQYF

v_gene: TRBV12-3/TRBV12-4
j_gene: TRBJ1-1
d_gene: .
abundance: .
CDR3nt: TGTGCCAGCAGTTACCCTACCACTGAAGCTTTCTTT
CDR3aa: CASSYPTTEAFF

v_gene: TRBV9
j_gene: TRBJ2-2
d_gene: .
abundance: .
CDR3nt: TGTGCCAGCAGCGATTCCCCTTGGGCCGGGGAGCTGTTTTTT
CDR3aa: CASSDSPWAGELFF

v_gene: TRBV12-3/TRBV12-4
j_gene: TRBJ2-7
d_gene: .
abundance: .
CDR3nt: TGTGCCAGCGGTAGCGGCCCATACGAGCAGTACTTC
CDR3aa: CASGSGPYEQYF

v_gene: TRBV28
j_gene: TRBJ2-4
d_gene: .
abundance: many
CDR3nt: TGTGCCAGCAGAACGGCGGGAAACATTCAGTACTTC
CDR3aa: CASRTAGNIQYF

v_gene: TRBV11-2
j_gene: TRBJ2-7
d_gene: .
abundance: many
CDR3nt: TGTGCCAGCAGCTATCGTGGATCCGACGAGCAGTACTTC
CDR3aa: CASSYRGSDEQYF

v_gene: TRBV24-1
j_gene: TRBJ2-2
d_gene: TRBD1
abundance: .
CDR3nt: TGTGCCACCAGTGATTTATACAGGGGGCGTTCCGGGGAGCTGTTTTTT
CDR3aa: CATSDLYRGRSGELFF

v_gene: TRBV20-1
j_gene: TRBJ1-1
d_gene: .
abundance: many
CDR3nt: TGCAGTGCTAGACCGACGCGGGAACCGAACACTGAAGCTTTCTTT
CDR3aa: CSARPTREPNTEAFF

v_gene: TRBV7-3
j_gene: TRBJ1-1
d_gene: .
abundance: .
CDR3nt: TGTGCCAGCAGCCGCTTAGCTATCGGGGTTATGAACACTGAAGCTTTCTTT
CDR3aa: CASSRLAIGVMNTEAFF

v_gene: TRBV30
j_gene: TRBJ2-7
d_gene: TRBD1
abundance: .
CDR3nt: TGTGCCTGGAGTCAGGGACAGAAATACGAGCAGTACTTC
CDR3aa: CAWSQGQKYEQYF

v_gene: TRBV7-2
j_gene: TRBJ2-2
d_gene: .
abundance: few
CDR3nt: TGTGCCAGCAGCTTGAGAACTTCGAACACCGGGGAGCTGTTTTTT
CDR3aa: CASSLRTSNTGELFF

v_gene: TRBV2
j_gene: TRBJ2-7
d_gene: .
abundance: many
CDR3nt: TGTGCCAGCAGTGCTAGGGTCCCCTACGAGCAGTACTTC
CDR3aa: CASSARVPYEQYF

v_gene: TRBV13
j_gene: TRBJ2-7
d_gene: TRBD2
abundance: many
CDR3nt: TGTGCCAGCAGCCTTGAAGGGACTAGCGGAACCTACGAGCAGTACTTC
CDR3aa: CASSLEGTSGTYEQYF

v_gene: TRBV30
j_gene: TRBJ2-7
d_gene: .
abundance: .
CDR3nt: TGTGCCTGGAGTACGACCACTTACGAGCAGTACTTC
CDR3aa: CAWSTTTYEQYF

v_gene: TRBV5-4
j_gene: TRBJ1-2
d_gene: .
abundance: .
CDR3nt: TGTGCCAGCAGCTTGGGCAGGGACTATGGCTACACCTTC
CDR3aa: CASSLGRDYGYTF

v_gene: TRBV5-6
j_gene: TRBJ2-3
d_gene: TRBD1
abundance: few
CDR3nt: TGTGCCAGCAGCCTGGGACAGGGGGCGGTGGCGCAGTATTTT
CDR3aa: CASSLGQGAVAQYF

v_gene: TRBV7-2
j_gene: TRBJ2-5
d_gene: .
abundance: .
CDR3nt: TGTGCCAGCAGCCCCCCCGGCTCCCTCCGAAAGACCCAGTACTTC
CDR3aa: CASSPPGSLRKTQYF

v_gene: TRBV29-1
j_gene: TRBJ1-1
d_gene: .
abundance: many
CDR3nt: TGCAGCGTTGCCGGGGGGAACACTGAAGCTTTCTTT
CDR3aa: CSVAGGNTEAFF

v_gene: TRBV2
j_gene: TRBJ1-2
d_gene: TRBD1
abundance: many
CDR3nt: TGTGCCAGCAGCCTTGACAGGGGGCACCTTTCCTATGGCTACACCTTC
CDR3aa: CASSLDRGHLSYGYTF

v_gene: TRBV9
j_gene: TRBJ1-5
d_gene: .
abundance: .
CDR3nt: TGTGCCAGCAACTCCATAGACTCGCCGCCCCAGCATTTT
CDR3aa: CASNSIDSPPQHF

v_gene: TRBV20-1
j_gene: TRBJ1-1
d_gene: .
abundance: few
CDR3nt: TGCAGTGCTAGACGCGAGGGTATGAACACTGAAGCTTTCTTT
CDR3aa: CSARREGMNTEAFF